This T cell receptor beta chain stems from a study of T cell responses to AZD1222 COVID-19 vaccine. Turning to the study itself: Second doses that came at about 4 or about 12 weeks were put together. Broader study findings: Vaccination with two AZD1222 doses was followed by a rise in Spike-specific TCR breadth and depth. Repertoires in all cases were sampled only once the peak T cell response had passed.

Sequencing was performed with immunoSEQ multiplex PCR; in TCRdb, only in-frame clones are kept and a portion is missing. The sample lists 150,000 to 200,000 clones; less than 95% were seen once. Details on this clone: Its antigen is not known.

Unmatched junction bases numbered 21, after V lost 9 bases and J lost 4 bases. In germline, CDR1 is SNHLY, CDR2 FYNNEI. The CDR3 length is 19 residues. The receptor's source is an adult in good health. The sample was peripheral blood, taken on day 0 of AZD1222 vaccination. The chain recombines TRBV2 with TRBJ2-1, with TRBD2 identical over 10 bases. In nucleotides, the CDR3 is TGTGCCAGGGAAGGCGGTTCGAGGACGGCGACTAGCGGGTACAATGAGCAGTTCTTC. This codes for CAREGGSRTATSGYNEQFF.